The 2 T cell receptor beta chains listed next were all sequenced from one sample in a study of cytomegalovirus exposure and HLA in healthy donors. Both 60 Vbeta primers and 13 Jbeta primers went into the PCR. The assay was immunoSEQ multiplex PCR, and TCRdb's table has in-frame clones only and misses some. The profile shows about 180,000 clones, around 80% of them singletons. Material for sequencing was PBMCs. The receptors were gathered from a girl aged 2 to 10 in good health and CMV-seropositive.

This clone came up a few times. The rearrangement joins TRBV6-6 to TRBJ1-1; a weak D match, TRBD1 (5 bases). From germline, CDR1 is MNHNY and CDR2 SVGAGI (reference sequence). The CDR3 is 15 amino acids. Trimming shortened V by 2 bases and J by 4 bases, and 14 bases separated the two germline ends. CDR3 region: CASSYPGVEGTEAFF. The CDR3, as DNA: TGTGCCAGCAGTTACCCGGGGGTAGAGGGCACTGAAGCTTTCTTT.

The chain joins TRBV9 to TRBJ1-2; D is uncertain. Germline CDR1 and CDR2: SGDLS and YYNGEE. Trimming removed 2 bases from V and 4 bases from J, with 9 bases in between. The CDR3 has 13 residues. The CDR3 DNA reads as TGTGCCAGCAGCGTTGTCGGCGGCTATGGCTACACCTTC. Protein sequence: CASSVVGGYGYTF.